This TCR beta chain was identified in a study of cytomegalovirus exposure and HLA in healthy donors. General study points: V- and J-gene trimming of TCR beta was linked (in a later analysis) to a missense DCLRE1C variant.

Per germline, CDR1 LNHDA and CDR2 SQIVND (reference sequence). The CDR3 runs 15 residues. V lost 2 bases and J lost 10; bases outside the gene matches: 11. Use of 60 Vbeta and 13 Jbeta primers characterized the PCR. This table comes from immunoSEQ multiplex PCR, and its TCRdb copy is limited to in-frame clones, with some not included. The table includes some 180,000 clones, about three quarters detected once. As regards this clone: Its target is not known.

The chain is built from TRBV19 and TRBJ1-1, with 9 bases identical to TRBD1. This TCR was recovered from a man between 18 and 29 years old in good health and CMV-seronegative. The material sequenced was PBMCs. The DNA of the CDR3 is TGTGCCAGTAGTATAACCGGGACAGGGAGTAGTGTAGCTTTCTTT. Its protein is CASSITGTGSSVAFF.